The next 7 T cell receptor beta chains were all read from a single sample in a study of blood T cell repertoires in COVID-19. The protocol was immunoSEQ multiplex PCR, while the TCRdb copy is restricted to in-frame clones and leaves out a portion. The sample contains just over 250,000 clones, about 88% of which appear only once. Sequencing was performed on peripheral blood. The origin of the receptors is a man between 60 and 70 years old who had recovered from COVID-19.

The chain has TRBV7-2 and TRBJ1-2, with TRBD1 matching over 9 bases. Per the germline V gene, CDR1 is SGHTA and CDR2 is FQGNSA. This CDR3 spans 15 amino acids. With V trimmed by 6 bases and J by 6 bases, 11 bases remained unmatched. CDR3 DNA sequence: TGTGCCAGCAGGTTGGGACAGGGATCTAAGGATGGCTACACCTTC. Translated, it gives CASRLGQGSKDGYTF.

This chain uses TRBV2 with TRBJ2-5; 7 bases align to TRBD1. V was pared by 7 bases and J by 2 bases, with 16 bases of the junction left unmatched. In germline, CDR1 is SNHLY, CDR2 FYNNEI. This CDR3 has 17 amino acids. DNA for the CDR3: TGTGCCAGCACCCTGAAATTGCTTGGGACAGAGCAAGAGACCCAGTACTTC. Translation: CASTLKLLGTEQETQYF.

The CDR3 here is CASSVSGRPGSPLHF. CDR3 bases: TGTGCCAGCAGCGTAAGTGGACGGCCGGGATCACCCCTCCACTTT. The chain joins TRBV9 to TRBJ1-6; D remains ambiguous. V shed 1 base and J shed 10 bases, with 15 bases lying between them. The germline CDR1 and CDR2 sequences are SGDLS and YYNGEE. The CDR3 runs to 15 residues.

The chain is built from TRBV5-6 and TRBJ2-3; D might be TRBD2 (6 bases). The germline V gene encodes CDR1 SGHDT and CDR2 YYEEEE. Trimming cost V 3 bases and J 5 bases, with 19 bases left between them. The CDR3 consists of 16 residues. The CDR3 coding sequence is TGTGCCAGCAGCTCCCGCTGGGAGGCGGTTGGAGATACGCAGTATTTT. Residues: CASSSRWEAVGDTQYF.

The chain employs TRBV13 and TRBJ1-1, with D unclear. The CDR3 has 14 amino acids. CDR1 PRHDT and CDR2 FYEKMQ come from the germline V gene (reference sequence). The germline V and J ends were trimmed by 4 bases and 5 bases, with 14 bases remaining between them. DNA for the CDR3: TGTGCCAGCAGCTCCGGAGGTGCGTTTACTGAAGCTTTCTTT. Translated: CASSSGGAFTEAFF.

J is TRBJ2-1 and V is TRBV5-1; the match to TRBD2 covers 10 bases. Trimming removed 4 bases from V and 6 bases from J; junction bases left unmatched: 7. The CDR3 is 15 residues long. In germline, CDR1 is SGHRS, CDR2 YFSETQ. CDR3 nucleotides: TGCGCCAGCAGCCCTGAGCGGGGGGGCGGCAATGAGCAGTTCTTC. Its translation: CASSPERGGGNEQFF.

The chain uses TRBV19 and TRBJ1-5; D unresolved. Trimming left V 7 bases short and J 1 base short, with 8 bases between. This CDR3 region has 13 residues. Germline CDR1 and CDR2: LNHDA and SQIVND (reference sequence). The CDR3 here is CASMGESNQPQHF. CDR3 nucleotides: TGTGCCAGTATGGGCGAGAGCAATCAGCCCCAGCATTTT. The full variable domain, completed using reference TRBV19 and TRBJ1-5, is DGGITQSPKYLFRKEGQNVTLSCEQNLNHDAMYWYRQDPGQGLRLIYYSQIVNDFQKGDIAEGYSVSREKKESFPLTVTSAQKNPTAFYLCASMGESNQPQHFGDGTRLSIL.